This T cell receptor (beta chain) was captured by sequencing in a study of T cell repertoires in cytomegalovirus infection. Overall study: An indication of both CMV infection and matching HLA type came from public TCR beta signatures. Study observations and caveats: Ex vivo responses were dominated by HLA-C-restricted CMV-specific TCR beta clonotypes.

This CDR3 region has 13 residues. Germline V gene data show CDR1 as MNHEY and CDR2 as SVGAGI. Trimming cost V 7 bases and J 1 base, with 10 bases left between them. Comment on this clonotype: Its target is unknown.

MiXCR was run by TCRdb on the reads, yielding one entry per CDR3 protein. This sample has 450,000 to 650,000 distinct CDR3 sequences; about 25% occur once, and the top ten carry approximately 13%. The specimen was PBMCs. The receptor's source is a human donor in good health (CMV status not recorded). Some clones in this sample may be carry-over from other donors' samples. The chain employs TRBV6-5 and TRBJ1-1; D is ambiguous. The DNA of the CDR3 is TGTGCCAGCACCCTAACAGAGAACACTGAAGCTTTCTTT. As protein: CASTLTENTEAFF.